This T cell receptor (beta chain) is drawn from a study of blood T cell repertoires in COVID-19. At the level of the study: Acute and convalescent COVID-19 samples came from the United States, Italy and Spain.

Recovered Cohort 3 donors showed two negative PCRs, clearance, or symptom resolution. CDR3 length equals 13 residues. The V gene lost 1 base and the J gene lost 7 bases, with 11 bases spanning the gap. Germline assignment: CDR1 SGDLS and CDR2 YYNGEE. This clone has just a few counts. Clones were read by immunoSEQ multiplex PCR, and TCRdb kept only the in-frame ones, dropping some. The repertoire includes about 250,000 clones, approximately 90% of them detected once, and approximately 2% sits in the top ten. Sequenced: PBMCs or T cells enriched from blood (not recorded which). The receptor was isolated from a woman under 30 who had recovered from COVID-19. The chain combines TRBV9 with TRBJ1-1, with TRBD1 as a possible D gene (5 bases). CDR3: CASSVFDRGEAFF. Written as DNA, the CDR3 is TGTGCCAGCAGCGTATTTGATAGGGGTGAAGCTTTCTTT.